The clone carrying this T cell receptor beta chain was seen more than once but under ten times. The antigen remains undetermined. The entry originates in a study of CD8 T cells in ankylosing spondylitis. CDR3 length equals 14 residues. The junction had 3 bases not matched to a gene; V was cut back by 5 bases and J by 6 bases. Germline assignment: CDR1 SGHTA and CDR2 FQGNSA. Findings and caveats of the study: Matched synovial fluid from ankylosing spondylitis patients was reported to be enriched for disease-linked clones. A TCR beta motif of 8 or 9 highly homologous variants appeared characteristic of ankylosing spondylitis blood. Within peripheral blood, clones linked to disease were CD8+ and relatively rare.

Via MiXCR, TCRdb re-called the 5' RACE reads, giving one row per CDR3 protein. The sample holds about 300,000 distinct CDR3 sequences, 20% to 25% seen once. The chain has TRBV7-2 and TRBJ2-3, with 12 bases matching TRBD2. The receptor was derived from a female donor with ankylosing spondylitis or in good health (not recorded which). The sample was blood, either unsorted or a sorted T cell fraction (not recorded which). CDR3 nucleotides: TGTGCCAGCAGCGAGACTAGCGGGAGTGATACGCAGTATTTT. It translates to CASSETSGSDTQYF.